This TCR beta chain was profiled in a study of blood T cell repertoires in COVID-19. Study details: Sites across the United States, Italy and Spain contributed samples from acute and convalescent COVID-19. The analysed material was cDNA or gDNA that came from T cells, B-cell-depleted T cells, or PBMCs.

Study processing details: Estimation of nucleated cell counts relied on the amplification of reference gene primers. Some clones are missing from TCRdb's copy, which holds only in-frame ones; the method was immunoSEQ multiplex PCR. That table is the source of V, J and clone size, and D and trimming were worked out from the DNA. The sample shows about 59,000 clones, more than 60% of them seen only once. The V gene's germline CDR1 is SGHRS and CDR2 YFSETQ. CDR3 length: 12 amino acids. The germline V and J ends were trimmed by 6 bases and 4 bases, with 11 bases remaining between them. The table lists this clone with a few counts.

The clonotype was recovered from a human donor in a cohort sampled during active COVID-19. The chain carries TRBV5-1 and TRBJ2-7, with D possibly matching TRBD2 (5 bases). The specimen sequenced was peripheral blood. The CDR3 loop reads CASTGNQYEQYF. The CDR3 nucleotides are TGCGCCAGCACCGGGAACCAGTACGAGCAGTACTTC.